This T cell receptor beta chain derives from a study of blood T cell repertoires in COVID-19. Overall study: There were acute and convalescent COVID-19 samples, and they came from the United States, Italy and Spain. From T cells, B-cell-depleted T cells, or PBMCs came the material, which was cDNA or gDNA.

Study processing details: Estimates of nucleated cell counts were drawn from the amplification of reference gene primers. Libraries were prepared by immunoSEQ multiplex PCR; TCRdb keeps only in-frame clonotypes and omits some of them. D and trimming come from the DNA, and the V and J calls and clone size come from that table. The table shows 250,000 or so clones, with roughly 87% occurring only once. The CDR3 spans 14 residues. J was trimmed by 8 bases and V by 2 bases; bases with no gene match: 4. The germline V gene has CDR1 SGHTA and CDR2 FQGNSA. Recruitment covered over 20 US areas and drew participants whose ages spanned about 18 to 100 years.

The sequence came from a woman under 40 with acute COVID-19. Sequenced: PBMCs or T cells enriched from blood (not recorded which). This chain joins TRBV7-2 and TRBJ1-4; 8 bases map to TRBD1. CDR3 sequence reads: CASSLQGAGEKLFF. CDR3 bases: TGTGCCAGCAGCTTACAGGGGGCCGGGGAAAAACTGTTTTTT.